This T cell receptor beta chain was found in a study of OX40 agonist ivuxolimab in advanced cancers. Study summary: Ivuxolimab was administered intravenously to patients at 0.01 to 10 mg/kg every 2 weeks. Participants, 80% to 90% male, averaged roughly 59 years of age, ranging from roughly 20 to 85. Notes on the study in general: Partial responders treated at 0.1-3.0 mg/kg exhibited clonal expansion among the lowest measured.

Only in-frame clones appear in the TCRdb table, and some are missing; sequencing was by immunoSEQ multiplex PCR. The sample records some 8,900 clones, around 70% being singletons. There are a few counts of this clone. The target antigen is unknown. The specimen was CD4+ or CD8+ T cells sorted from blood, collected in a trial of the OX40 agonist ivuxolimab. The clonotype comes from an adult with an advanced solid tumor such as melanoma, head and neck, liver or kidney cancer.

CDR3 nucleotides: TGTGCCAGTAGACTAGCGGGGGAAAAGCAGTACTTC. Its protein is CASRLAGEKQYF. The chain carries TRBV19 and TRBJ2-7, with 11 positions matching TRBD2. Germline V lookup: CDR1 LNHDA, CDR2 SQIVND (reference sequence). The V gene end was trimmed by 6 bases and the J gene end by 8 bases; junction bases not matched to a gene: 3. The CDR3 is made up of 12 amino acids.